The 29 T cell receptor beta chains below all came from one sample that was sequenced in a study of technical replicates of blood from a few donors. Generated by immunoSEQ multiplex PCR, the TCRdb table keeps only in-frame clones and is missing some. Of more than 65,000 clones in the sample, around 92% were seen once. Sequencing used T cells isolated from PBMCs. All receptors derive from a human donor in good health.

The gene calls are TRBV19 and TRBJ2-7; a possible D gene is TRBD2 (5 bases). Germline CDR1 and CDR2: LNHDA and SQIVND (reference sequence). The CDR3 has 14 amino acids. V lost 4 bases to trimming and J lost 1 base, with 11 bases between them. The CDR3 is CASSTSSQSYEQYF. CDR3 coding DNA: TGTGCCAGTAGTACTTCTAGCCAGTCCTACGAGCAGTACTTC.

The chain couples TRBV2 to TRBJ1-2; 7 nucleotides agree with TRBD1. The germline V gene has CDR1 SNHLY and CDR2 FYNNEI. The junction had 3 bases not matched to a gene; V was cut back by 2 bases and J by 0 bases. The CDR3 is made up of 15 amino acids. CDR3 bases: TGTGCCAGCAGTGAATGGGACAGAGCTAACTATGGCTACACCTTC. Encoded protein: CASSEWDRANYGYTF.

This rearrangement joins TRBV10-3 to TRBJ2-1, with D possibly TRBD2 on 6 matching bases. CDR3 length equals 15 residues. V shed 10 bases and J shed 5 bases, with 21 bases lying between them. Germline CDR1 ENHRY, CDR2 SYGVKD. CDR3 bases: TGTGCCACCCTCGGGAGCGGAAACCCGGACAATGAGCAGTTCTTC. Its protein is CATLGSGNPDNEQFF.

The V call is TRBV28, the J call TRBJ2-1, with D hard to call. The CDR3 contains 15 residues. The V end was cut by 6 bases, the J end by 0 bases, with 12 bases between. Germline CDR1 and CDR2: MDHEN and SYDVKM. The DNA for the CDR3 is TGTGCCAGCAGCCCGGCGGCTAGCTCCTACAATGAGCAGTTCTTC. Its protein product is CASSPAASSYNEQFF.

This clone was picked up one time. V is TRBV30 and J is TRBJ1-3, with a weak D call TRBD1 (6 bases). Germline loops: CDR1 GTSNPN, CDR2 SVGIG (reference sequence). The CDR3 length is 14 residues. V was shortened by 3 bases and J by 2 bases, with 11 bases between the two germline ends. The CDR3 region is CAWRTGWAGNTIYF. The CDR3 nucleotides read TGTGCCTGGAGGACAGGATGGGCTGGAAACACCATATATTTT.

The V gene is TRBV7-2, the J gene TRBJ1-1; D is uncertain. The CDR3 contains 13 residues. V gave up 3 bases and J gave up 0 bases, with 5 bases separating them. Germline CDR1 reads SGHTA; CDR2 reads FQGNSA. The CDR3 here is CASSFTLNTEAFF. As DNA, the CDR3 is TGTGCCAGCAGCTTTACACTGAACACTGAAGCTTTCTTT. Full variable domain (remainder filled in from reference TRBV7-2 and TRBJ1-1): GAGVSQSPSNKVTEKGKDVELRCDPISGHTALYWYRQSLGQGLEFLIYFQGNSAPDKSGLPSDRFSAERTGGSVSTLTIQRTQQEDSAVYLCASSFTLNTEAFFGQGTRLTVV.

This chain uses TRBV11-2 with TRBJ2-1, with 9 bases that match TRBD2. The CDR3 runs 17 residues. The junction had 8 bases not matched to a gene; V was cut back by 5 bases and J by 0 bases. Germline values: CDR1 SGHAT, CDR2 FQNNGV. The CDR3 nucleotides are TGTGCCAGCAGCCCCCGGGTAGCGGGAGACTCCTACAATGAGCAGTTCTTC. Its protein product is CASSPRVAGDSYNEQFF.

The V call is TRBV7-2, the J call TRBJ1-5; 7 bases map to TRBD1. This CDR3 comprises 15 residues. Germline assignment: CDR1 SGHTA and CDR2 FQGNSA. V trimming: 5 bases; J trimming: 3 bases; junction bases outside the gene matches: 7. The CDR3 region is CASSPYRGSNQPQHF. CDR3 coding DNA: TGTGCCAGCAGCCCCTACAGGGGATCCAATCAGCCCCAGCATTTT. Complete variable domain (other parts from reference TRBV7-2 and TRBJ1-5): GAGVSQSPSNKVTEKGKDVELRCDPISGHTALYWYRQSLGQGLEFLIYFQGNSAPDKSGLPSDRFSAERTGGSVSTLTIQRTQQEDSAVYLCASSPYRGSNQPQHFGDGTRLSIL.

This chain joins TRBV2 and TRBJ2-3; D remains unclear. Germline V gene sequence: CDR1 SNHLY, CDR2 FYNNEI. The CDR3 extends over 14 amino acids. The V end lost 7 bases, the J end lost 0 bases, and 11 bases lay between the germline ends. The CDR3 sequence: CASNRAASTDTQYF. The CDR3 region has the DNA TGTGCCAGCAATCGTGCGGCTAGCACAGATACGCAGTATTTT. Variable domain in full (rest from reference TRBV2 and TRBJ2-3): EPEVTQTPSHQVTQMGQEVILRCVPISNHLYFYWYRQILGQKVEFLVSFYNNEISEKSEIFDDQFSVERPDGSNFTLKIRSTKLEDSAMYFCASNRAASTDTQYFGPGTRLTVL.

This chain joins TRBV2 and TRBJ2-3; 7 nucleotides match TRBD1. The CDR3 consists of 15 residues. After removal of 9 bases from V and 5 bases from J, the junction contained 14 bases not matched to a gene. Germline assignment: CDR1 SNHLY and CDR2 FYNNEI. CDR3 loop: CARKDPGQQQDTQYF. CDR3 nucleotides: TGTGCCAGAAAGGACCCGGGACAGCAACAAGATACGCAGTATTTT.

For the CDR3, the DNA is TGTGCCAGCAGTGAGGGACTACGACCCACCGGGGAGCTGTTTTTT. It yields the protein CASSEGLRPTGELFF. The genes are TRBV6-1 and TRBJ2-2; TRBD2 matches 7 bases. Germline CDR1 and CDR2: MNHNS and SASEGT. The CDR3 covers 15 residues. Trimming took 3 bases from V and 4 from J; bases not matched to a gene: 5.

This chain uses TRBV6-5 with TRBJ1-1; the match to TRBD1 covers 8 bases. The V gene end was trimmed by 5 bases and the J gene end by 3 bases; junction bases not matched to a gene: 5. This CDR3 region has 14 residues. The germline V gene encodes CDR1 MNHEY and CDR2 SVGAGI. The CDR3, as DNA: TGTGCCAGCAGTCTACAGGGGGAGTACACTGAAGCTTTCTTT. It translates to CASSLQGEYTEAFF.

The chain carries TRBV21-1 and TRBJ1-2; TRBD1 was called by the table and not checked on the DNA. TRBV21-1 is listed as a pseudogene. The CDR3 runs 16 residues. This CDR3 is CASSTGGVYMDYGYTF. The CDR3 DNA reads as TGTGCCAGCAGTACAGGGGGAGTCTATATGGACTATGGCTACACCTTC.

This rearrangement joins TRBV7-3 to TRBJ2-3; 10 bases map to TRBD1. J was trimmed by 1 base and V by 3 bases; bases with no gene match: 19. CDR3 length: 21 residues. Germline V gives CDR1 SGHTA, CDR2 FQGTGA. CDR3 coding DNA: TGTGCCAGCAGCTTCCTACCACCCAATTCCGGGACAGGGGTCGGCACAGATACGCAGTATTTT. The encoded protein is CASSFLPPNSGTGVGTDTQYF.

In DNA, the CDR3 is TGTGCCAGGGATAGGGACAGTTCCTACGAGCAGTACTTC. This sequence encodes CARDRDSSYEQYF. The chain uses TRBV6-1 and TRBJ2-7, with 7 bases aligning to TRBD1. Germline V CDR1 and CDR2: MNHNS, SASEGT. V lost 9 bases to trimming and J lost 1 base; unmatched junction nucleotides: 6. This CDR3 contains 13 residues.

The chain has TRBV6-5 and TRBJ2-7; a weak D match, TRBD1 (6 bases). Trimming removed 0 bases from V and 0 bases from J, with 12 bases in between. The CDR3 is 16 residues long. CDR1 and CDR2 from the germline V gene are MNHEY and SVGAGI. CDR3 in amino acids: CASSYSIGQSSYEQYF. CDR3 DNA sequence: TGTGCCAGCAGTTACTCGATAGGACAGAGCTCCTACGAGCAGTACTTC.

V usage is TRBV5-4 and J usage is TRBJ1-4; 9 nucleotides align to TRBD1. The CDR3 spans 15 residues. Germline CDR1 is SGHNT and CDR2 is YYREEE (reference sequence). V was pared by 3 bases and J by 8 bases, with 8 bases of the junction left unmatched. The CDR3 spells CASSSRDREGEKLFF. In DNA, the CDR3 is TGTGCCAGCAGCTCAAGGGACAGGGAAGGCGAAAAACTGTTTTTT.

The chain is built from TRBV4-1 and TRBJ2-3; no clear D. The V gene's germline CDR1 is MGHRA and CDR2 YSYEKL. With 1 base removed from V and 0 bases from J, the gap between germline ends came to 8 bases. This CDR3 region has 15 residues. CDR3 in amino acids: CASSQGHISTDTQYF. As DNA, the CDR3 is TGCGCCAGCAGCCAAGGACATATTAGCACAGATACGCAGTATTTT.

The rearrangement uses TRBV19 and TRBJ2-7, with D possibly TRBD1 on 6 matching bases. The CDR3 totals 13 residues. V was shortened by 5 bases and J by 1 base, with 9 bases between the two germline ends. Germline CDR1 LNHDA, CDR2 SQIVND (reference sequence). CDR3 in DNA: TGTGCCAGTAGTTTTACAGGGTCCTACGAGCAGTACTTC. It translates to CASSFTGSYEQYF.

The chain has TRBV29-1 and TRBJ2-7; 7 nucleotides agree with TRBD2. Per the germline V gene, CDR1 is SQVTM and CDR2 is ANQGSEA. Trimming took 5 bases from V and 3 from J; bases not matched to a gene: 4. CDR3 length equals 12 residues. CDR3 in DNA: TGCAGCGTTTTAGGGACTAACTACGAGCAGTACTTC. Translating gives CSVLGTNYEQYF.

The rearrangement uses TRBV2 and TRBJ1-5; 7 bases fit TRBD1. With 9 bases clipped from V and 5 bases from J, the junction kept 10 bases outside the gene matches. The germline V gene encodes CDR1 SNHLY and CDR2 FYNNEI. The CDR3 length is 14 residues. The chain's CDR3 is CASKGTDGYQPQHF. DNA for the CDR3: TGTGCCAGTAAAGGGACAGATGGATATCAGCCCCAGCATTTT. The entire variable domain, with the rest obtained from reference TRBV2 and TRBJ1-5, is as follows: EPEVTQTPSHQVTQMGQEVILRCVPISNHLYFYWYRQILGQKVEFLVSFYNNEISEKSEIFDDQFSVERPDGSNFTLKIRSTKLEDSAMYFCASKGTDGYQPQHFGDGTRLSIL.

The chain combines TRBV4-3 with TRBJ2-1; D is perhaps TRBD2 (6 bases). The V and J ends lost 0 bases and 6 bases respectively, with 21 bases between them. This CDR3 contains 18 residues. Per germline, CDR1 LGHNA and CDR2 YSLEER. The CDR3 loop is CASSQDPSRAGFGNEQFF. The CDR3 DNA follows: TGCGCCAGCAGCCAAGATCCGAGCAGGGCGGGATTTGGCAATGAGCAGTTCTTC.

This sequence joins TRBV9 and TRBJ2-1; 13 nucleotides agree with TRBD2. V was pared by 4 bases and J by 5 bases, with 12 bases of the junction left unmatched. Germline V gene data show CDR1 as SGDLS and CDR2 as YYNGEE. The CDR3 has 18 amino acids. The CDR3 sequence: CASSHGTSGAQRDNEQFF. Here the CDR3 DNA reads TGTGCCAGCAGCCACGGGACTAGCGGGGCACAACGGGACAATGAGCAGTTCTTC.

The chain combines TRBV11-3 with TRBJ2-5, with D maybe TRBD1 (6 bases). CDR3 length equals 14 residues. Germline values: CDR1 SGHNT, CDR2 YENEEA. The V end lost 5 bases, the J end lost 5 bases, and 15 bases lay between the germline ends. The CDR3 nucleotides read TGTGCCAGCAGCCCCTCAGCGAGGGGGGAGACCCAGTACTTC. This gives the protein CASSPSARGETQYF.

V usage is TRBV6-5 and J usage is TRBJ1-1; D call uncertain. Deletions cut 2 bases from V and 4 bases from J, with 11 bases between. The germline V gene has CDR1 MNHEY and CDR2 SVGAGI. The CDR3 sequence is 14 residues long. The DNA of the CDR3 is TGTGCCAGCAGTTACGGAAGGGCGGGCACTGAAGCTTTCTTT. Translating gives CASSYGRAGTEAFF.

V gene TRBV29-1 combines with J gene TRBJ1-4; the D is unclear. Germline CDR1 is SQVTM and CDR2 is ANQGSEA. Trimming pared 6 bases from V and 3 bases from J, leaving 17 bases between. CDR3 length: 15 amino acids. CDR3 bases: TGCAGCGTCTCGGAGACTGGGTTGGCTAATGAAAAACTGTTTTTT. Residues: CSVSETGLANEKLFF.

Only a few counts were recorded for this clone. The V and J genes are TRBV7-8 and TRBJ2-7; the match to TRBD2 covers 12 bases. Germline V lookup: CDR1 SGHVS, CDR2 FQNEAQ. After removal of 5 bases from V and 2 bases from J, the junction contained 1 base not matched to a gene. CDR3 length: 14 residues. CDR3 DNA sequence: TGTGCCAGCAGCACTAGCGGGAGGACCTACGAGCAGTACTTC. Protein product: CASSTSGRTYEQYF.

The CDR3 sequence: CASSQEAFFTDTQYF. The CDR3, as DNA: TGTGCCAGCAGCCAAGAAGCGTTTTTCACAGATACGCAGTATTTT. The rearrangement links TRBV4-2 to TRBJ2-3, with D unclear. Trimming removed 0 bases from V and 2 bases from J, with 9 bases in between. Per germline, CDR1 LGHNA and CDR2 YNFKEQ. The CDR3 sequence is 15 residues long.

V usage is TRBV9 and J usage is TRBJ2-7; no reliable D call. V was trimmed by 1 base and J by 3 bases, leaving 11 bases between them. This CDR3 has 14 residues. CDR1 and CDR2 (germline): SGDLS, YYNGEE. CDR3 region: CASSVSPQYYEQYF. CDR3 nucleotide sequence: TGTGCCAGCAGCGTAAGTCCTCAGTACTACGAGCAGTACTTC. Drawing the rest from reference TRBV9 and TRBJ2-7, the complete variable domain is DSGVTQTPKHLITATGQRVTLRCSPRSGDLSVYWYQQSLDQGLQFLIQYYNGEERAKGNILERFSAQQFPDLHSELNLSSLELGDSALYFCASSVSPQYYEQYFGPGTRLTVT.